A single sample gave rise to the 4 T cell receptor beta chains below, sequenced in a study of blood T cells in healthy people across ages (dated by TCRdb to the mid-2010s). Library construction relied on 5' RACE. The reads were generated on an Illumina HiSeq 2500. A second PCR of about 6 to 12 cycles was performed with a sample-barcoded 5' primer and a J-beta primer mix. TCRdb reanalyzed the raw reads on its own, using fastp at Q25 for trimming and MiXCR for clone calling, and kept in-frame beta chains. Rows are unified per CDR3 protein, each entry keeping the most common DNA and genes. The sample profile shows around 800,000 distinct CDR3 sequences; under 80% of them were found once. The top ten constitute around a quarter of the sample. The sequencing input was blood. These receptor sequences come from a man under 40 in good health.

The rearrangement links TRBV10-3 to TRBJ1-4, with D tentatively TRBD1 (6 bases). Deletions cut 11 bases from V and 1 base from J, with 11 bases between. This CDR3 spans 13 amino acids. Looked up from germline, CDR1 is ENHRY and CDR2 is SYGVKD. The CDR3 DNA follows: TGTGCCGCGAGACAGGAAACTAATGAAAAACTGTTTTTT. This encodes CAARQETNEKLFF.

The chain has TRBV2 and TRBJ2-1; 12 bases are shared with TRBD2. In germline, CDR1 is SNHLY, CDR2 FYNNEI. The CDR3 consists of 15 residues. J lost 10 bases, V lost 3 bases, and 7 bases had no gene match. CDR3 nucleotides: TGTGCCAGCAGTGAGGCTAGCGGGGGGGCCCGGGAGCAGTTCTTC. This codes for CASSEASGGAREQFF.

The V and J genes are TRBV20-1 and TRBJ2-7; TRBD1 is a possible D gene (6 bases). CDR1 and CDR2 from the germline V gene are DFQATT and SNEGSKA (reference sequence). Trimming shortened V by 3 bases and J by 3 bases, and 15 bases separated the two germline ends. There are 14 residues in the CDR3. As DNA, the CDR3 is TGCAGTGCTAGGGAATGGACAGAAGGCTACGAGCAGTACTTC. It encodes CSAREWTEGYEQYF.

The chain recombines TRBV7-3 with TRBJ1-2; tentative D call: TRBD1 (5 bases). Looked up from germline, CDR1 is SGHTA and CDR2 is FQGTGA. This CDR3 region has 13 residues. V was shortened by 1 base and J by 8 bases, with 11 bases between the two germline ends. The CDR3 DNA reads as TGTGCCAGCAGCTTAATCGGGACGAAGGGCTACACCTTC. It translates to CASSLIGTKGYTF. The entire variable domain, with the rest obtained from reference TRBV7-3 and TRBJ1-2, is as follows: GAGVSQTPSNKVTEKGKYVELRCDPISGHTALYWYRQSLGQGPEFLIYFQGTGAADDSGLPNDRFFAVRPEGSVSTLKIQRTERGDSAVYLCASSLIGTKGYTFGSGTRLTVV.